This entry is about one TCR beta chain. What it recognizes is unknown. This entry is derived from a study of cytomegalovirus exposure and HLA in healthy donors. General study findings and limits: Analyses of presence/absence relied on an assumption of roughly uniform sequencing depth across donors.

From germline, CDR1 is MGHDK and CDR2 SYGVNS. Trimming cost V 3 bases and J 4 bases, with 13 bases left between them. The CDR3 sequence is 15 residues long. Donors in the study were healthy people who gave bone marrow. Likely unrecorded immune exposures existed in these nominally healthy donors. Amplification used 60 Vbeta primers and 13 Jbeta primers. Sequencing used immunoSEQ multiplex PCR; TCRdb keeps in-frame clones, though not all of them. The sample yields around 200,000 clones, 70% to 80% seen once. Material for sequencing was PBMCs. The sequence was obtained from an older woman in good health and CMV-seropositive. V is TRBV25-1 and J is TRBJ2-4; tentative D call: TRBD2 (7 bases). The CDR3 reads CASSDGGAPKNIQYF. For the CDR3, the DNA is TGTGCCAGCAGTGATGGGGGGGCACCTAAAAACATTCAGTACTTC.